This T cell receptor (beta chain) stems from a study of CD8 T cells in ankylosing spondylitis. This clonotype was seen a few times. Its antigen is undetermined. There are 15 residues in the CDR3. Germline assignment: CDR1 SGDLS and CDR2 YYNGEE. V gave up 4 bases and J gave up 9 bases, with 17 bases separating them. TCR beta libraries were made by quantitative 5'-RACE with molecular barcodes. TCRdb fed the 5' RACE reads into MiXCR, producing one record per CDR3 protein. The profile covers 300,000 to 400,000 distinct CDR3 sequences, with around 24% appearing a single time and approximately 16% taken by the ten largest. Notes on the study in general: Characteristic of ankylosing spondylitis blood, it appeared, was a TCR beta motif comprising eight highly homologous variants. Disease-linked clones proved CD8+ and comparatively uncommon in peripheral blood. In the blood and synovial fluid of reactive arthritis, some motif variants had been previously reported.

The receptor comes from a male donor with ankylosing spondylitis. This chain links TRBV9 with TRBJ1-6, with D possibly being TRBD1 (6 bases). Sequences were obtained from blood, either unsorted or a sorted T cell fraction (not recorded which). Here the CDR3 reads CASSLGTIRGSPLHF. The CDR3 nucleotides read TGTGCCAGCAGCCTGGGGACAATAAGGGGTTCACCCCTCCACTTT.